These 19 T cell receptor beta chains were all obtained from the same sample, sequenced in a study of vaccination effects on CD4 cells after COVID-19 (dated by TCRdb to between 2022 and 2023). Library preparation employed the immunoSEQ multiplex PCR assay. The clones in this table, taken by TCRdb from immuneACCESS, are in-frame only. Not every clone is retained; where verified, under half of the shortfall comes from an unresolved V gene, and the cause of the rest is unknown. In this sample the table shows approximately 30,000 clones, approximately 75% of which occur a single time. The top ten clonotypes cover roughly a tenth of the sample. These TCRs are of unknown antigen specificity. The ViraFEST assay stimulated PBMC with viral peptide pools and then used TCR sequencing to identify antigen-specific CD4+ T cell clonotypes by expansion. After around ten days of culture, CD4+ T cells were isolated with the EasySep CD4+ T cell isolation kit. Healthy vaccine recipients had no prior SARS-CoV-2 infection, confirmed by negative nucleocapsid antibodies before and after vaccination.

The source material was CD4+ T cells from PBMCs cultured with SARS-CoV-2 spike peptides, sampled before COVID-19 vaccination. Explained via the paper, the cell subset or site label denotes: SARS-CoV-2 spike overlapping peptide pool stimulation. The origin of the receptors is a human donor who received a COVID-19 vaccine.

The V call is TRBV6-1, the J call TRBJ1-3; no definite D call. Germline V lookup: CDR1 MNHNS, CDR2 SASEGT. The CDR3 loop spans 13 amino acids. V shed 2 bases and J shed 4 bases, with 6 bases lying between them. CDR3 bases: TGTGCCAGCAGTGAATCTAGCGGAAACACCATATATTTT. Translation: CASSESSGNTIYF.

This chain connects TRBV7-9 to TRBJ2-5, with D possibly being TRBD2 (6 bases). Germline lookup yields CDR1 SEHNR and CDR2 FQNEAQ (reference sequence). V was pared by 5 bases and J by 5 bases, with 18 bases between. CDR3 length equals 15 residues. CDR3 amino acids: CASSDAPGRKETQYF. The CDR3 nucleotides are TGTGCCAGCAGCGATGCCCCCGGGAGAAAGGAGACCCAGTACTTC.

This chain uses TRBV19 with TRBJ1-5, with D perhaps TRBD1 (5 bases). This CDR3 has 13 residues. Looked up from germline, CDR1 is LNHDA and CDR2 is SQIVND (reference sequence). Between the trimmed V and J ends, which lost 5 bases and 9 bases, there was a span of 14 bases. CDR3 sequence reads: CASSGGPGRPQHF. The DNA for the CDR3 is TGTGCCAGTAGTGGGGGACCTGGGAGGCCCCAGCATTTT.

This chain uses TRBV7-9 with TRBJ1-2; 7 nucleotides line up with TRBD1. The CDR3 has 16 residues. Germline CDR1 SEHNR, CDR2 FQNEAQ (reference sequence). The J segment lost 0 bases and the V segment lost 3 bases, leaving 7 bases of the junction unmatched. This CDR3 is CASSFGTDLANYGYTF. The CDR3 DNA follows: TGTGCCAGCAGCTTTGGGACAGACCTCGCTAACTATGGCTACACCTTC.

The genes are TRBV15 and TRBJ2-3, with 12 bases matching TRBD2. Germline trimming cut 0 bases from V and 0 bases from J; bases unmatched to any gene: 7. The CDR3 consists of 19 residues. CDR1 and CDR2 (germline): LNHNV, YYDKDF (reference sequence). The CDR3 here is CATSRDKGLAGSSTDTQYF. The CDR3 nucleotides are TGTGCCACCAGCAGAGATAAGGGACTAGCGGGTTCTAGCACAGATACGCAGTATTTT.

This chain joins TRBV28 and TRBJ1-2; 8 bases fit TRBD1. V was clipped by 7 bases and J by 2 bases; unmatched bases: 9. CDR1 and CDR2 (germline): MDHEN, SYDVKM. This CDR3 region has 15 residues. CDR3 DNA: TGTGCCAGCACTTCCTCAGGGGGCGTAAACTATGGCTACACCTTC. This gives the protein CASTSSGGVNYGYTF.

This chain uses TRBV6-1 with TRBJ1-1; D is perhaps TRBD1 (5 bases). Germline CDR1 is MNHNS and CDR2 is SASEGT. The V end lost 3 bases, the J end lost 11 bases, and 19 bases lay between the germline ends. CDR3 size: 14 residues. In DNA, the CDR3 is TGTGCCAGCAGTGAGAGTCGAGGGACCAACTTTGCTTTCTTT. It codes for CASSESRGTNFAFF.

The CDR3 protein is CASSSGTGTQGYTF. In nucleotides, the CDR3 is TGTGCCAGCTCCTCCGGGACAGGGACGCAAGGCTACACCTTC. The chain carries TRBV18 and TRBJ1-2, with TRBD1 identical over 9 bases. The CDR3 is 14 residues long. The J segment lost 8 bases and the V segment lost 6 bases, leaving 10 bases of the junction unmatched. Germline CDR1 reads KGHSH; CDR2 reads LQKENI.

This clone has a single count. The rearrangement uses TRBV5-6 and TRBJ2-7, with D unresolved. The CDR3 loop spans 13 amino acids. Per the germline V gene, CDR1 is SGHDT and CDR2 is YYEEEE. The germline V and J ends were trimmed by 2 bases and 0 bases, with 6 bases remaining between them. The CDR3 here is CASSLLDSYEQYF. CDR3 DNA sequence: TGTGCCAGCAGCTTATTAGACTCCTACGAGCAGTACTTC.

This clone was seen a few times. The rearrangement joins TRBV10-3 to TRBJ2-7, with a tentative D call TRBD2 (5 bases). The CDR3 totals 13 residues. With 8 bases removed from V and 1 base from J, the gap between germline ends came to 12 bases. The germline V gene encodes CDR1 ENHRY and CDR2 SYGVKD. The DNA for the CDR3 is TGTGCCATCGCCAAAGAGGGATCCTACGAGCAGTACTTC. Translating it yields CAIAKEGSYEQYF.

This clone came up a few times. The CDR3 DNA reads as TGTGCCAGCAGTGAAACCCTGACTAGCGGGTTGACCTACGAGCAGTACTTC. It codes for CASSETLTSGLTYEQYF. The chain is built from TRBV2 and TRBJ2-7, with 10 bases fitting TRBD2. The CDR3 consists of 17 residues. Germline V gene sequence: CDR1 SNHLY, CDR2 FYNNEI. V lost 2 bases and J lost 2; bases outside the gene matches: 9.

The chain carries TRBV18 and TRBJ2-7; maybe TRBD1 (6 bases). CDR1 KGHSH and CDR2 LQKENI come from the germline V gene. The CDR3 runs 12 residues. With 5 bases removed from V and 3 bases from J, the gap between germline ends came to 8 bases. The CDR3 is CASSSDSYEQYF. As DNA, the CDR3 is TGTGCCAGCTCATCGGACAGCTACGAGCAGTACTTC.

The gene calls are TRBV5-1 and TRBJ2-5, with D maybe TRBD2 (6 bases). The length of the CDR3 is 17 residues. Germline CDR1 reads SGHRS; CDR2 reads YFSETQ. V was cut by 3 bases and J by 1 base, with 19 bases left in between. In nucleotides, the CDR3 is TGCGCCAGCAGCTCGTTACCGGGACTTAATATCCAAGAGACCCAGTACTTC. As protein: CASSSLPGLNIQETQYF.

This sequence joins TRBV19 and TRBJ1-2; D is ambiguous. Per germline, CDR1 LNHDA and CDR2 SQIVND (reference sequence). The CDR3 loop spans 14 amino acids. Trimming pared 4 bases from V and 4 bases from J, leaving 13 bases between. The CDR3 coding sequence is TGTGCCAGTAGTACCGAGAGGTGGGGCTATGGCTACACCTTC. It yields the protein CASSTERWGYGYTF.

This clone was seen a few times. The rearrangement links TRBV11-2 to TRBJ1-6; D unclear. CDR1 is SGHAT, CDR2 FQNNGV, per germline. Deletions cut 1 base from V and 8 bases from J, with 12 bases between. This CDR3 comprises 15 residues. The CDR3 bases are TGTGCCAGCAGCTTAGCCCCGGGTATAGATTCACCCCTCCACTTT. This gives the protein CASSLAPGIDSPLHF.

The chain combines TRBV6-5 with TRBJ2-3; 9 bases match TRBD2. The V gene's germline CDR1 is MNHEY and CDR2 SVGAGI. This CDR3 is built from 15 residues. Unmatched junction bases numbered 5, after V lost 5 bases and J lost 2 bases. The DNA of the CDR3 is TGTGCCAGCAGTCACCTAGCGGGGAACACAGATACGCAGTATTTT. Protein sequence: CASSHLAGNTDTQYF.

This chain joins TRBV19 and TRBJ2-1; no clear D. The germline CDR1 and CDR2 sequences are LNHDA and SQIVND (reference sequence). The germline V and J ends were trimmed by 1 base and 5 bases, with 9 bases remaining between them. This CDR3 spans 14 amino acids. CDR3 sequence reads: CASSIVQRNNEQFF. The DNA of the CDR3 is TGTGCCAGTAGTATAGTTCAAAGGAACAATGAGCAGTTCTTC.

The rearrangement uses TRBV6-1 and TRBJ2-7; TRBD2 might be the D (5 bases). Between the trimmed V and J ends, which lost 1 base and 3 bases, there was a span of 10 bases. Germline lookup yields CDR1 MNHNS and CDR2 SASEGT. The CDR3 sequence is 14 residues long. The CDR3 DNA is TGTGCCAGCAGTGAAGGGCCACTAGGCTACGAGCAGTACTTC. Translation gives CASSEGPLGYEQYF.

The chain is built from TRBV18 and TRBJ2-7; 8 bases match TRBD2. The CDR3 spans 14 residues. Germline V gene data show CDR1 as KGHSH and CDR2 as LQKENI. V shed 8 bases, J shed 3 bases, and the junction held 9 bases outside the gene matches. CDR3 amino acids: CASRASAGGYEQYF. The CDR3 DNA sequence: TGTGCCAGCCGAGCCAGCGCGGGGGGCTACGAGCAGTACTTC.